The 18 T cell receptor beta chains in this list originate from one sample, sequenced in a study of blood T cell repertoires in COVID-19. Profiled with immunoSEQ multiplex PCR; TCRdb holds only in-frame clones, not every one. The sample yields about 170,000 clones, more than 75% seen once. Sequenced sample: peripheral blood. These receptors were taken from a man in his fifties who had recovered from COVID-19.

This chain's CDR3 is CASNRRDNGYTF. As DNA, the CDR3 is TGTGCCAGCAATAGAAGGGACAATGGCTACACCTTC. The chain is built from TRBV28 and TRBJ1-2; D might be TRBD1 (6 bases). CDR3 length: 12 residues. Germline V gives CDR1 MDHEN, CDR2 SYDVKM. Trimming cost V 7 bases and J 6 bases, with 12 bases left between them.

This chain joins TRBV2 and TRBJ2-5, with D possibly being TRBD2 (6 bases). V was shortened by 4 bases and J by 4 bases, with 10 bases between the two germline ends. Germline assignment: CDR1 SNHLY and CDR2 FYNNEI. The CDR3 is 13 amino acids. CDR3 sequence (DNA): TGTGCCAGCAGTGTAGTGGGAGGAGAGACCCAGTACTTC. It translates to CASSVVGGETQYF.

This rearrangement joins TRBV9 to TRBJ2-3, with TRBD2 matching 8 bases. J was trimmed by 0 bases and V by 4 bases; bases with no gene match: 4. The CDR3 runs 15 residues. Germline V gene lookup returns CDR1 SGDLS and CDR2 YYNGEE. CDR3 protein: CASSQGLASTDTQYF. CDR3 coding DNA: TGTGCCAGCAGCCAAGGACTAGCTAGCACAGATACGCAGTATTTT.

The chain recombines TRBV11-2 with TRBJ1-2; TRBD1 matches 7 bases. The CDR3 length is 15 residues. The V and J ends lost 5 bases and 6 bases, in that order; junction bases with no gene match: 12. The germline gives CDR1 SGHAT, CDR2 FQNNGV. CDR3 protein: CASSPVGQAKDGYTF. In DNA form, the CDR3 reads TGTGCCAGCAGCCCGGTCGGACAGGCGAAAGATGGCTACACCTTC.

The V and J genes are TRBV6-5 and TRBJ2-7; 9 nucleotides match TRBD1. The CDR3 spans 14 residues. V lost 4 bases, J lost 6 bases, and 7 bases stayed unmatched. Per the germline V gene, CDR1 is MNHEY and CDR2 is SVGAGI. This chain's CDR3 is CASSSRDRVGEQYF. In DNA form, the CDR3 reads TGTGCCAGCAGTTCCCGGGACAGGGTCGGCGAGCAGTACTTC.

The CDR3 here is CASSFNAGVVDTQYF. As DNA, the CDR3 is TGTGCCAGCAGCTTTAACGCGGGAGTGGTGGATACGCAGTATTTT. The J gene is TRBJ2-3, the V gene TRBV5-8; 7 bases map to TRBD2. Germline-derived CDR1 and CDR2 are SGHTS and YDEGEE. The CDR3 spans 15 residues. With 2 bases clipped from V and 6 bases from J, the junction kept 9 bases outside the gene matches.

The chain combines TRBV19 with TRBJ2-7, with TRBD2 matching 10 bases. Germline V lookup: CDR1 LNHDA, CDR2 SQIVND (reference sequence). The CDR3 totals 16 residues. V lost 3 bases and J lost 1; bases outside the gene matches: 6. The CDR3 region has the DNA TGTGCCAGTAGTATGGGTACTAGCGGGACTTCCTACGAGCAGTACTTC. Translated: CASSMGTSGTSYEQYF. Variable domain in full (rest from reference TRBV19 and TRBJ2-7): DGGITQSPKYLFRKEGQNVTLSCEQNLNHDAMYWYRQDPGQGLRLIYYSQIVNDFQKGDIAEGYSVSREKKESFPLTVTSAQKNPTAFYLCASSMGTSGTSYEQYFGPGTRLTVT.

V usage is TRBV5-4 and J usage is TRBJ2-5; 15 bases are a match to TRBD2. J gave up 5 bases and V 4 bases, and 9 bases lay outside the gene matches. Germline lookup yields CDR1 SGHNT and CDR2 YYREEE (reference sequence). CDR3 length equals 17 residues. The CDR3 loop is CASSPGLAGGSKETQYF. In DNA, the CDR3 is TGTGCCAGCAGCCCCGGACTAGCGGGAGGGAGTAAGGAGACCCAGTACTTC. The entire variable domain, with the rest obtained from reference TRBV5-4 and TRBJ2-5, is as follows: ETGVTQSPTHLIKTRGQQVTLRCSSQSGHNTVSWYQQALGQGPQFIFQYYREEENGRGNFPPRFSGLQFPNYSSELNVNALELDDSALYLCASSPGLAGGSKETQYFGPGTRLLVL.

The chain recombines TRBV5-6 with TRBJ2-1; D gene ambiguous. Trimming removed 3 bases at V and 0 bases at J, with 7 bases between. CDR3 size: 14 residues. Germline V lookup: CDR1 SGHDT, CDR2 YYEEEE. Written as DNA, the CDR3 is TGTGCCAGCAGCTCCTACCACTCCTACAATGAGCAGTTCTTC. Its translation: CASSSYHSYNEQFF. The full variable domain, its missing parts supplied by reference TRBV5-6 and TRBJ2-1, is DAGVTQSPTHLIKTRGQQVTLRCSPKSGHDTVSWYQQALGQGPQFIFQYYEEEERQRGNFPDRFSGHQFPNYSSELNVNALLLGDSALYLCASSSYHSYNEQFFGPGTRLTVL.

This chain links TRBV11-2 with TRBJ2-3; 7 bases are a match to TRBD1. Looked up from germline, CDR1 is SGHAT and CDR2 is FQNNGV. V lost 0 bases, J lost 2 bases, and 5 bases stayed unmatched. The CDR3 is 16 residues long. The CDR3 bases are TGTGCCAGCAGCTTAGAAGGGGGCCGGCCCACAGATACGCAGTATTTT. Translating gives CASSLEGGRPTDTQYF. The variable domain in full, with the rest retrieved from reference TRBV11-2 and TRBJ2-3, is EAGVAQSPRYKIIEKRQSVAFWCNPISGHATLYWYQQILGQGPKLLIQFQNNGVVDDSQLPKDRFSAERLKGVDSTLKIQPAKLEDSAVYLCASSLEGGRPTDTQYFGPGTRLTVL.

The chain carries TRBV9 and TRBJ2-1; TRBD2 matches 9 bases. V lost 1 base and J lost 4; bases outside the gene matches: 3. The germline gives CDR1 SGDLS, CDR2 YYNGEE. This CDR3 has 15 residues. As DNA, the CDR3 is TGTGCCAGCAGCGTAATTAGCGGGGGTTACAATGAGCAGTTCTTC. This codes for CASSVISGGYNEQFF.

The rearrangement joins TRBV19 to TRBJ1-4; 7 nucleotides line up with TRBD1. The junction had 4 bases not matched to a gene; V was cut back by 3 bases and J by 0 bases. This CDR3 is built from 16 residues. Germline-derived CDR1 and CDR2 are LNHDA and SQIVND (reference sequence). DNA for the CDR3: TGTGCCAGTAGTATGGCAGGGACAGCAACTAATGAAAAACTGTTTTTT. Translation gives CASSMAGTATNEKLFF.

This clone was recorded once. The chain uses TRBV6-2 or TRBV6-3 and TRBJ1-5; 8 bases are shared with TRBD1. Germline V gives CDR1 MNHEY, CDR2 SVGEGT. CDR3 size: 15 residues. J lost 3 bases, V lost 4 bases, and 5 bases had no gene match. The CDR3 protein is CASSSRTGNNQPQHF. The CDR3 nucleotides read TGTGCCAGCAGTTCGCGGACAGGGAACAATCAGCCCCAGCATTTT.

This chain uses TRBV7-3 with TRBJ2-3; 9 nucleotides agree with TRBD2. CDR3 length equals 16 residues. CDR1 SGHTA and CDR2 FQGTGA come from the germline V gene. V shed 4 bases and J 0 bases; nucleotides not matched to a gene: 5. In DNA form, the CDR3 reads TGTGCCAGCAGCTCCGGAACTAGCGGGAGCACAGATACGCAGTATTTT. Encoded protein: CASSSGTSGSTDTQYF.

The CDR3 DNA follows: TGTGCCAGCAGCCAGTCTCCCTACGAGCAGTACTTC. This translates into CASSQSPYEQYF. The chain combines TRBV3-1 (or the pseudogene TRBV3-2) with TRBJ2-7; no firm D call. Germline V CDR1 and CDR2: LGHDT, YNNKEL (reference sequence). The CDR3 is 12 residues long. The V end was cut by 3 bases, the J end by 2 bases, with 5 bases between.

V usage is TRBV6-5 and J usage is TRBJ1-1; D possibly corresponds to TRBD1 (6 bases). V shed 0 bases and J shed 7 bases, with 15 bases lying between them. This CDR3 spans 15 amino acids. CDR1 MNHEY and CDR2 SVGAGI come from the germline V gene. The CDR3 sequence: CASSYSSGGRREAFF. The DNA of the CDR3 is TGTGCCAGCAGTTACTCGTCCGGGGGGCGCCGTGAAGCTTTCTTT.

The CDR3 DNA reads TGTGCCAGCAGCCATAGGGGCGGAAACACTGAAGCTTTCTTT. Amino acids: CASSHRGGNTEAFF. The V and J genes are TRBV7-2 and TRBJ1-1; possibly TRBD1 for D (5 bases). V gave up 5 bases and J gave up 2 bases, with 12 bases separating them. This CDR3 has 14 amino acids. The germline V gene has CDR1 SGHTA and CDR2 FQGNSA. Full variable domain (outside the CDR3, taken from reference TRBV7-2 and TRBJ1-1): GAGVSQSPSNKVTEKGKDVELRCDPISGHTALYWYRQSLGQGLEFLIYFQGNSAPDKSGLPSDRFSAERTGGSVSTLTIQRTQQEDSAVYLCASSHRGGNTEAFFGQGTRLTVV.

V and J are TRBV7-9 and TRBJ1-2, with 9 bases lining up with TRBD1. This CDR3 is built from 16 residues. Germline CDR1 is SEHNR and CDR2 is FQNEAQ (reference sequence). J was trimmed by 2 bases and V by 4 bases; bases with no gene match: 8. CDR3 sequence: CASSSVNRGQNYGYTF. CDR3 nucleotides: TGTGCCAGCAGCTCCGTTAACAGGGGGCAGAACTATGGCTACACCTTC.